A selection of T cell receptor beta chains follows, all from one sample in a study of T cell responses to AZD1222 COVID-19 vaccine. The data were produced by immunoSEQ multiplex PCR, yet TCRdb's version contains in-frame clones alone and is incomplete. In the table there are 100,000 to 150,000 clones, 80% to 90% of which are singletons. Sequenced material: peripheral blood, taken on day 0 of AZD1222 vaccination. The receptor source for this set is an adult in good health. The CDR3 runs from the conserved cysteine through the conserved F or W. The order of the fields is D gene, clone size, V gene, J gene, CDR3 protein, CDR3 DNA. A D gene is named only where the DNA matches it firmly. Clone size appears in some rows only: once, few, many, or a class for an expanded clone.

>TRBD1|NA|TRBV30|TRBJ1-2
CAWVTGSNYGYTF
TGTGCCTGGGTGACAGGGAGCAACTATGGCTACACCTTC
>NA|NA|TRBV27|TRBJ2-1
CASGQPVKQFF
TGTGCCTCAGGACAGCCCGTAAAGCAGTTCTTC
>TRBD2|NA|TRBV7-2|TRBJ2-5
CASSLVSAGSQETQYF
TGTGCCAGCAGCTTAGTGTCAGCGGGGTCCCAAGAGACCCAGTACTTC
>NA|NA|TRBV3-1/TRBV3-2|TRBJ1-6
CASSQDPRRVALHF
TGTGCCAGCAGCCAAGATCCCCGACGGGTGGCCCTCCACTTT
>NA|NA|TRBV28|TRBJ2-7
CASSTPGTPSYEQYF
TGTGCCAGCAGCACTCCCGGGACTCCATCCTACGAGCAGTACTTC
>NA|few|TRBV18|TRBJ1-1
CASSPGGWAGQGTEAFF
TGTGCCAGCTCACCAGGAGGCTGGGCGGGCCAAGGGACTGAAGCTTTCTTT
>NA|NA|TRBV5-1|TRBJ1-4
CASSPGTGYNEKLFF
TGCGCCAGCAGCCCTGGAACAGGTTATAATGAAAAACTGTTTTTT
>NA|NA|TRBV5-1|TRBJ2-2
CASSTEIADYGELFF
TGCGCCAGCAGCACTGAGATAGCGGATTACGGGGAGCTGTTTTTT
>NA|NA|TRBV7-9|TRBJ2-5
CASSLARAAQYF
TGTGCCAGCAGCTTAGCTAGGGCAGCCCAGTACTTC
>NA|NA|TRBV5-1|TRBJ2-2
CASSSLGGLSNTGELFF
TGCGCCAGCAGCTCTCTGGGGGGGCTATCGAACACCGGGGAGCTGTTTTTT
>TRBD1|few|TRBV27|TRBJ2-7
CASRLTGEYEQYF
TGTGCCAGCAGGCTGACAGGGGAATACGAGCAGTACTTC
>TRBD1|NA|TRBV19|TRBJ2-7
CASSTPKGQNYEQYF
TGTGCCAGTAGTACTCCGAAGGGACAGAACTACGAGCAGTACTTC
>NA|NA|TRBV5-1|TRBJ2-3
CASSLAQGRGAQYF
TGCGCCAGCAGCTTGGCCCAAGGGAGGGGGGCGCAGTATTTT
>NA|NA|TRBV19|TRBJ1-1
CASSIGSGGTAKEAFF
TGTGCCAGTAGTATAGGTTCCGGGGGGACCGCTAAAGAAGCTTTCTTT
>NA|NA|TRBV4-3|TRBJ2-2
CASSQNRQGGTGELFF
TGCGCCAGCAGCCAGAATAGACAGGGAGGGACCGGGGAGCTGTTTTTT
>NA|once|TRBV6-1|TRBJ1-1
CASSSAGETEAFF
TGTGCCAGCAGCTCCGCGGGGGAAACTGAAGCTTTCTTT
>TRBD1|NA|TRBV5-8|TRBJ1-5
CASSLGSRRGGPNQPQHF
TGTGCCAGCAGCTTGGGTTCAAGGAGAGGGGGCCCCAATCAGCCCCAGCATTTT
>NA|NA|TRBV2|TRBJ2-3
CASSPGPATQYF
TGTGCCAGCAGCCCCGGACCGGCTACGCAGTATTTT
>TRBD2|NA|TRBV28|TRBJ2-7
CASSFGSSGTYEQYF
TGTGCCAGCAGTTTTGGGTCTAGCGGGACCTACGAGCAGTACTTC
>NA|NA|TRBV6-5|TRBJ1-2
CASQGIRDYGYTF
TGTGCCAGCCAGGGCATCCGGGACTATGGCTACACCTTC
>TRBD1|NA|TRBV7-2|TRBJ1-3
CASSSSTGDGNTIYF
TGTGCCAGCAGCTCCTCGACAGGGGACGGAAACACCATATATTTT
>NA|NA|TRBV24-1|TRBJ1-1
CATRKGQEAFF
TGTGCCACCAGGAAAGGACAGGAAGCTTTCTTT
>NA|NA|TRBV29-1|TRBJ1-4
CSVQDSEKLFF
TGCAGCGTTCAGGATTCCGAAAAACTGTTTTTT
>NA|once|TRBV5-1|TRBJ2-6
CASRPSSGANVLTF
TGCGCCAGCAGACCAAGCTCTGGGGCCAACGTCCTGACTTTC
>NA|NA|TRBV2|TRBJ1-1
CASSLTTIDRTEAFF
TGTGCCAGCAGTTTAACCACGATAGACCGGACTGAAGCTTTCTTT
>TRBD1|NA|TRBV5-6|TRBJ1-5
CASSTQGARQPQHF
TGTGCCAGCAGTACACAGGGGGCGAGACAGCCCCAGCATTTT
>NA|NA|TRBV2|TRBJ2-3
CASTRGYTDTQYF
TGTGCCAGCACCCGCGGCTACACAGATACGCAGTATTTT
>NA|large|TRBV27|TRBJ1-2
CASSLEPVTYGYTF
TGTGCCAGCAGTTTAGAACCAGTAACCTATGGCTACACCTTC